These T cell receptor beta chains were read from a single sample in a study of chemoradiotherapy in HPV16-positive cancers. Sequencing was performed with immunoSEQ multiplex PCR; in TCRdb, only in-frame clones are kept and a portion is missing. Of roughly 9,100 clones in the sample, around 66% were seen once. The sample was acquired from a patient who underwent chemoradiotherapy. Every receptor here comes from a human donor with HPV-associated anogenital cancer. The CDR3 runs from the conserved cysteine through the conserved F or W. Each record gives: V gene, clone size, D gene, J gene, CDR3 protein, CDR3 DNA. A D gene is named only where the DNA matches it firmly. Only part of the rows carry a size: once, few, many, or a class if the clone is expanded.

V: TRBV4-1; size: -; D: -; J: TRBJ2-3; CDR3: CASRQGHSTDTQYF; DNA: TGCGCCAGCAGACAAGGACATAGCACAGATACGCAGTATTTT
V: TRBV21-1; size: -; D: -; J: TRBJ2-7; CDR3: CAGAITSHYEQYF; DNA: TGTGCCGGGGCCATTACTAGTCACTACGAGCAGTACTTC
V: TRBV6-6; size: -; D: -; J: TRBJ1-2; CDR3: CASSLQGFDYGYTF; DNA: TGTGCCAGCAGTTTACAGGGATTTGACTATGGCTACACCTTC
V: TRBV6-1; size: few; D: -; J: TRBJ2-1; CDR3: CASSVQGNEQFF; DNA: TGTGCCAGCAGTGTCCAGGGCAATGAGCAGTTCTTC
V: TRBV6-5; size: few; D: -; J: TRBJ2-2; CDR3: CASSYSGDTGELFF; DNA: TGTGCCAGCAGTTACTCAGGGGACACCGGGGAGCTGTTTTTT
V: TRBV19; size: -; D: TRBD1; J: TRBJ1-1; CDR3: CASSLTGGGHTEAFF; DNA: TGTGCCAGTAGTTTAACAGGGGGCGGGCACACTGAAGCTTTCTTT
V: TRBV19; size: once; D: -; J: TRBJ2-2; CDR3: CASTLGSTGGTGELFF; DNA: TGTGCCAGTACCCTCGGAAGTACAGGCGGGACCGGGGAGCTGTTTTTT
V: TRBV27; size: once; D: -; J: TRBJ1-1; CDR3: CASSLWSGGGTEAFF; DNA: TGTGCCAGCAGTTTATGGTCGGGGGGAGGAACTGAAGCTTTCTTT
V: TRBV29-1; size: -; D: -; J: TRBJ1-3; CDR3: CSVEAGNSGNTIYF; DNA: TGCAGCGTTGAGGCTGGTAATTCTGGAAACACCATATATTTT
V: TRBV5-6; size: -; D: TRBD1; J: TRBJ2-5; CDR3: CASILTGQETQYF; DNA: TGTGCCAGCATCCTGACAGGGCAAGAGACCCAGTACTTC
V: TRBV4-1; size: -; D: -; J: TRBJ1-4; CDR3: CASSQDSGSGEKLFF; DNA: TGCGCCAGCAGCCAAGATTCAGGTTCGGGTGAAAAACTGTTTTTT
V: TRBV9; size: few; D: TRBD2; J: TRBJ2-2; CDR3: CASSVVEAGGLAGELFF; DNA: TGTGCCAGCAGCGTAGTAGAAGCGGGGGGGCTGGCCGGGGAGCTGTTTTTT
V: TRBV21-1; size: once; D: -; J: TRBJ1-1; CDR3: CASSIGTNTEAFF; DNA: TGTGCCAGCAGCATTGGGACGAACACTGAAGCTTTCTTT
V: TRBV6-5; size: few; D: TRBD2; J: TRBJ2-3; CDR3: CASSFERGGNTQYF; DNA: TGTGCCAGCAGCTTTGAGCGGGGGGGCAATACGCAGTATTTT
V: TRBV18; size: few; D: -; J: TRBJ2-7; CDR3: CASSPQMGAGFEQYF; DNA: TGTGCCAGCTCACCACAAATGGGGGCTGGGTTTGAGCAGTACTTC
V: TRBV6-5; size: -; D: TRBD2; J: TRBJ2-2; CDR3: CASRPGGRPAGELFF; DNA: TGTGCCAGCAGACCCGGGGGGAGGCCGGCCGGGGAGCTGTTTTTT
V: TRBV14; size: -; D: TRBD1; J: TRBJ1-6; CDR3: CASSPRTGVNSPLHF; DNA: TGTGCCAGCAGCCCCCGGACAGGGGTTAATTCACCCCTCCACTTT
V: TRBV12-5; size: once; D: -; J: TRBJ2-3; CDR3: CASGLTQGDTQYF; DNA: TGTGCTAGTGGTTTAACCCAGGGAGATACGCAGTATTTT
V: TRBV7-2; size: -; D: TRBD2; J: TRBJ2-1; CDR3: CASSLVASGGARNEQFF; DNA: TGTGCCAGCAGCTTAGTGGCTAGCGGGGGGGCGCGGAATGAGCAGTTCTTC
V: TRBV6-1; size: -; D: TRBD1; J: TRBJ1-2; CDR3: CASYSGGRTYGYTF; DNA: TGTGCCAGTTATTCAGGGGGCCGAACTTATGGCTACACCTTC
V: TRBV19; size: -; D: -; J: TRBJ1-2; CDR3: CASSIRTEWRGYTF; DNA: TGTGCCAGTAGTATTCGTACAGAGTGGCGTGGCTACACCTTC
V: TRBV5-5; size: few; D: -; J: TRBJ1-2; CDR3: CASSLDREYGYTF; DNA: TGTGCCAGCAGCTTGGATAGGGAGTATGGCTACACCTTC
V: TRBV5-1; size: -; D: -; J: TRBJ1-4; CDR3: CASRLNEKLFF; DNA: TGCGCCAGCAGGCTTAATGAAAAACTGTTTTTT
V: TRBV19; size: -; D: TRBD1; J: TRBJ2-3; CDR3: CASSMRTGLAKDTQYF; DNA: TGTGCCAGTAGTATGAGGACAGGGCTCGCGAAAGATACGCAGTATTTT
V: TRBV9; size: -; D: -; J: TRBJ1-6; CDR3: CASSVTSSNSPLHF; DNA: TGTGCCAGCAGCGTTACAAGTTCTAATTCACCCCTCCACTTT
V: TRBV2; size: -; D: -; J: TRBJ1-1; CDR3: CASSDYGGTAEAFF; DNA: TGTGCCAGCAGTGATTACGGGGGAACCGCTGAAGCTTTCTTT
V: TRBV5-8; size: few; D: -; J: TRBJ1-5; CDR3: CASSLLSGLADYQPQHF; DNA: TGTGCCAGCAGCTTGTTATCGGGGCTGGCGGATTATCAGCCCCAGCATTTT
V: TRBV13; size: -; D: TRBD1; J: TRBJ2-7; CDR3: CASSPRTGSTYEQYF; DNA: TGTGCCAGCAGCCCTCGGACAGGGAGCACCTACGAGCAGTACTTC
V: TRBV7-6; size: few; D: TRBD1; J: TRBJ2-1; CDR3: CASSSTGGQNEQFF; DNA: TGTGCCAGCAGCTCAACAGGGGGTCAGAATGAGCAGTTCTTC
V: TRBV5-1; size: -; D: -; J: TRBJ2-1; CDR3: CASSLGDSYNEQFF; DNA: TGCGCCAGCAGCTTGGGTGACAGCTACAATGAGCAGTTCTTC
V: TRBV30; size: -; D: -; J: TRBJ1-3; CDR3: CAWSVRRSGGNTIYF; DNA: TGTGCCTGGAGTGTACGAAGGAGTGGGGGAAACACCATATATTTT
V: TRBV30; size: -; D: TRBD1; J: TRBJ1-1; CDR3: CAWSRQGSTEAFF; DNA: TGTGCCTGGAGCCGACAGGGGAGCACTGAAGCTTTCTTT
V: TRBV5-4; size: -; D: -; J: TRBJ1-6; CDR3: CASSLQNSPLHF; DNA: TGTGCCAGCAGCTTGCAAAATTCACCCCTCCACTTT
V: TRBV5-1; size: -; D: -; J: TRBJ1-4; CDR3: CASSAQGGTNEKLFF; DNA: TGCGCCAGCAGCGCCCAGGGAGGAACTAATGAAAAACTGTTTTTT
V: TRBV5-1; size: -; D: -; J: TRBJ2-3; CDR3: CASSISTDTQYF; DNA: TGCGCCAGCAGTATAAGCACAGATACGCAGTATTTT
V: TRBV5-6; size: -; D: -; J: TRBJ1-6; CDR3: CASSLDFTGDSPLHF; DNA: TGTGCCAGCAGCTTGGATTTTACCGGGGATTCACCCCTCCACTTT
V: TRBV6-6; size: -; D: -; J: TRBJ1-2; CDR3: CASSYSLGGEGYTF; DNA: TGTGCCAGCAGTTACTCGCTAGGGGGAGAGGGCTACACCTTC
V: TRBV9; size: -; D: -; J: TRBJ1-6; CDR3: CASSVLPEGDNSPLHF; DNA: TGTGCCAGCAGCGTATTGCCAGAGGGGGATAATTCACCCCTCCACTTT
V: TRBV6-5; size: -; D: -; J: TRBJ2-7; CDR3: CASSYGTMGLNEQYF; DNA: TGTGCCAGCAGTTACGGTACCATGGGATTGAACGAGCAGTACTTC
V: TRBV10-1; size: -; D: -; J: TRBJ2-1; CDR3: CASSEPVSYNEQFF; DNA: TGCGCCAGCAGTGAGCCTGTCTCCTACAATGAGCAGTTCTTC
V: TRBV12-5; size: -; D: TRBD1; J: TRBJ1-2; CDR3: CASGTGQGGNGYTF; DNA: TGTGCTAGTGGGACGGGACAGGGGGGGAATGGCTACACCTTC
V: TRBV5-1; size: -; D: -; J: TRBJ1-5; CDR3: CASSWNPDQPQHF; DNA: TGCGCCAGCAGCTGGAACCCCGATCAGCCCCAGCATTTT
V: TRBV2; size: -; D: TRBD1; J: TRBJ1-5; CDR3: CASSGTGDQPQHF; DNA: TGTGCCAGCAGTGGGACAGGGGATCAGCCCCAGCATTTT
V: TRBV2; size: -; D: TRBD1; J: TRBJ1-1; CDR3: CASSDRAGNTEAFF; DNA: TGTGCCAGCAGCGACAGGGCTGGGAACACTGAAGCTTTCTTT
V: TRBV5-6; size: once; D: -; J: TRBJ2-1; CDR3: CASSLGLGRGEQFF; DNA: TGTGCCAGCAGCTTGGGACTGGGGCGGGGTGAGCAGTTCTTC